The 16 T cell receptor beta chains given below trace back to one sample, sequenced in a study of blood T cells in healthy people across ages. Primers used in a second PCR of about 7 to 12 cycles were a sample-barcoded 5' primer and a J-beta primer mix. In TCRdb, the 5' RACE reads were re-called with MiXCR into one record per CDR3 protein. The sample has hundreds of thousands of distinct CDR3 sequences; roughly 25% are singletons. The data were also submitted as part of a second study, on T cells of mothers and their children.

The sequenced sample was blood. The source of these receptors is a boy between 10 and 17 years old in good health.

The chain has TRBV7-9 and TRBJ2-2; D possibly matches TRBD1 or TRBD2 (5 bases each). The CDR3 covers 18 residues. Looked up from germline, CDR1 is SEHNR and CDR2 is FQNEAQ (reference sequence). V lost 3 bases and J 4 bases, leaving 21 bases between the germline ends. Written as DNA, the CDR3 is TGTGCCAGCAGCTTCTCCGCACCGGGGCCGTCGGGCACCGGGGAGCTGTTTTTT. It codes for CASSFSAPGPSGTGELFF.

This CDR3 reads CATSDSDQETQYF. The CDR3 DNA sequence: TGTGCCACCAGTGATTCGGACCAAGAGACCCAGTACTTC. The chain is built from TRBV24-1 and TRBJ2-5; D remains unclear. The CDR3 totals 13 residues. Per germline, CDR1 KGHDR and CDR2 SFDVKD. The V end was cut by 2 bases, the J end by 0 bases, with 3 bases between.

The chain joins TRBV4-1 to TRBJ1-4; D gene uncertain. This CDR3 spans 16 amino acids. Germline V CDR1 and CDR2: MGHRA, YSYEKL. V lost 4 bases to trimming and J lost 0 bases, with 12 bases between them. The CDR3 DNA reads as TGCGCCAGCAGCCTCGTAGGACCCGCAACTAATGAAAAACTGTTTTTT. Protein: CASSLVGPATNEKLFF.

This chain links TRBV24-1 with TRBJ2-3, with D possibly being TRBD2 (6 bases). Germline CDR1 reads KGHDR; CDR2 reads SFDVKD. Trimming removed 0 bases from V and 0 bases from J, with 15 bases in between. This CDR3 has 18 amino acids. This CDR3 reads CATSDLQTAGSSTDTQYF. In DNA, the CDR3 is TGTGCCACCAGTGATTTGCAAACGGCGGGGAGTAGCACAGATACGCAGTATTTT.

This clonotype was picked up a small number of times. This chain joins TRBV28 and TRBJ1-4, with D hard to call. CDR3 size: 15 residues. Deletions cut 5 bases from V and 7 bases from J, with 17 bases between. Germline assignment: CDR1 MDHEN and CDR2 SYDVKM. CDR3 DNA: TGTGCCAGCAGTGACTTCGAGGAGTATGTTGAAAAACTGTTTTTT. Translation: CASSDFEEYVEKLFF.

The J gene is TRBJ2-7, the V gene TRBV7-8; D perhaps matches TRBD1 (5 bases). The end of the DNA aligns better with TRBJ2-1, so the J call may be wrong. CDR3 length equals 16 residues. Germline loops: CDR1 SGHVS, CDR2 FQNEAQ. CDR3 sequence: CASSSLQVLIAPEQFF. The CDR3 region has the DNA TGTGCCAGCAGCTCCTTACAGGTCCTCATTGCTCCTGAGCAGTTCTTC.

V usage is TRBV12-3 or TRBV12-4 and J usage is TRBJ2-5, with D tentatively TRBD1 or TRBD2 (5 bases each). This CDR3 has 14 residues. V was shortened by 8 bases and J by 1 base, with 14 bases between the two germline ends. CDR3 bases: TGTGCCAGCGGGTCGGGGCCGGGCCAAGAGACCCAGTACTTC. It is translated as CASGSGPGQETQYF.

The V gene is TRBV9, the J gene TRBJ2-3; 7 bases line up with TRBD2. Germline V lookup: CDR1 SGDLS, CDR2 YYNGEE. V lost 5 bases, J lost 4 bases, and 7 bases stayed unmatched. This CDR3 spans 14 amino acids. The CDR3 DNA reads TGTGCCAGCAGTCAAGCGGGGTTTTCAGATACGCAGTATTTT. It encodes CASSQAGFSDTQYF.

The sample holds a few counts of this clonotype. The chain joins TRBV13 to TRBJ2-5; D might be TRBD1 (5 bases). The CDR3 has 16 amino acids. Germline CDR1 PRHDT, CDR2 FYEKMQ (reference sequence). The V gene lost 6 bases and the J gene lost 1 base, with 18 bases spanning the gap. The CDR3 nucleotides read TGTGCCAGCAGACGTCAGTCCTACAGGATCCAAGAGACCCAGTACTTC. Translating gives CASRRQSYRIQETQYF.

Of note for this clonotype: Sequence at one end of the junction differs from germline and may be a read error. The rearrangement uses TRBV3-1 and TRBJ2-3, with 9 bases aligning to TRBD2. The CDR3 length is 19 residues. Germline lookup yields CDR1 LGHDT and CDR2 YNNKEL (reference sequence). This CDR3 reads CASGHPLAGASGTTDTQYF. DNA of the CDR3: TGTGCCAGCGGCCATCCCTTGGCCGGGGCTAGCGGGACCACAGATACGCAGTATTTT.

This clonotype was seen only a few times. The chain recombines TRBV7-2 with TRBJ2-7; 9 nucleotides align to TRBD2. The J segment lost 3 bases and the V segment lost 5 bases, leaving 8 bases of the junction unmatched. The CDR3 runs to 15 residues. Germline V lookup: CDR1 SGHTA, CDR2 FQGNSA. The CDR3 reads CASSPVAGDLYEQYF. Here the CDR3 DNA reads TGTGCCAGCAGCCCGGTAGCGGGGGACCTCTACGAGCAGTACTTC.

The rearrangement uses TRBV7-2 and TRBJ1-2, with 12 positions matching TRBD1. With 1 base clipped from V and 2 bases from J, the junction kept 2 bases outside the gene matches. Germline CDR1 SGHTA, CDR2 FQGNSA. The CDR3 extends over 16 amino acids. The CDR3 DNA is TGTGCCAGCAGCTTAGGCGGGACAGGGGGCAACTATGGCTACACCTTC. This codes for CASSLGGTGGNYGYTF.

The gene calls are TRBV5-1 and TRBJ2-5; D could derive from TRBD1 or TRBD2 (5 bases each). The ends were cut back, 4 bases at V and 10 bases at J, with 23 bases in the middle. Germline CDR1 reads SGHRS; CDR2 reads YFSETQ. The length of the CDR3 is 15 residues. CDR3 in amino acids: CASSTTGTSQEGQYF. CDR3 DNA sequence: TGCGCCAGCAGCACTACCGGGACCTCCCAAGAGGGCCAGTACTTC.

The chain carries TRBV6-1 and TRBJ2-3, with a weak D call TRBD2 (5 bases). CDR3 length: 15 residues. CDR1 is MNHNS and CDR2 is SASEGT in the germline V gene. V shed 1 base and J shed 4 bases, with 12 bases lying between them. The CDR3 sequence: CASSEGEKGADTQYF. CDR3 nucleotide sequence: TGTGCCAGCAGTGAAGGGGAGAAGGGAGCAGATACGCAGTATTTT.

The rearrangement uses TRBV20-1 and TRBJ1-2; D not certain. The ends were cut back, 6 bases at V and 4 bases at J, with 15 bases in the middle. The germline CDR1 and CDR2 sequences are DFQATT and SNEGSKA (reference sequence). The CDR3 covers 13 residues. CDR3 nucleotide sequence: TGCAGTGCCCGGGCGGCAGCGTCCTATGGCTACACCTTC. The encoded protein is CSARAAASYGYTF.

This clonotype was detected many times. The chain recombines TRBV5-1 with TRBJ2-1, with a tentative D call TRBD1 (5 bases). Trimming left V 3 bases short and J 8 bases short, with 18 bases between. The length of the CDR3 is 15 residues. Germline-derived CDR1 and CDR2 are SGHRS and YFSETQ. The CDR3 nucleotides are TGCGCCAGCAGCTCTGTAAGACACCAGGGCGATGAGCAGTTCTTC. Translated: CASSSVRHQGDEQFF.